Shown below are 25 T cell receptor beta chains from a single sample sequenced in a study of blood T cell repertoires in COVID-19. The table came from immunoSEQ multiplex PCR; TCRdb's copy has only in-frame clones and leaves some out. The sample records roughly 250,000 clones, more than 75% being singletons. Sample: PBMCs or T cells enriched from blood (not recorded which). The receptors here all came from a middle-aged woman with acute COVID-19.

The chain joins TRBV2 to TRBJ2-5; D is unresolved. Germline V CDR1 and CDR2: SNHLY, FYNNEI. The ends were cut back, 2 bases at V and 0 bases at J, with 4 bases in the middle. There are 13 residues in the CDR3. CDR3 amino acids: CASSERYQETQYF. The CDR3 nucleotides read TGTGCCAGCAGTGAACGGTACCAAGAGACCCAGTACTTC.

The V and J genes are TRBV5-4 and TRBJ2-1; 13 bases agree with TRBD2. This CDR3 is 16 amino acids long. Germline V CDR1 and CDR2: SGHNT, YYREEE (reference sequence). Trimming removed 0 bases from V and 9 bases from J; junction bases left unmatched: 6. CDR3 nucleotides: TGTGCCAGCAGCTTGGAACTAGCGGGAGGGAATAGTGAGCAGTTCTTC. Its translation: CASSLELAGGNSEQFF.

The chain uses TRBV11-2 and TRBJ2-2, with 12 nucleotides matching TRBD2. Trimming removed 0 bases from V and 3 bases from J; junction bases left unmatched: 5. CDR3 length: 18 residues. The germline V gene has CDR1 SGHAT and CDR2 FQNNGV. CDR3 nucleotides: TGTGCCAGCAGCTTAGACCCCCGACTAGCGGGAGACACCGGGGAGCTGTTTTTT. This encodes CASSLDPRLAGDTGELFF.

V gene TRBV19 combines with J gene TRBJ2-1; 14 nucleotides agree with TRBD2. Germline V CDR1 and CDR2: LNHDA, SQIVND (reference sequence). J gave up 10 bases and V 6 bases, and 5 bases lay outside the gene matches. CDR3 length: 14 residues. CDR3 sequence: CASSGTSGRNEQFF. DNA of the CDR3: TGTGCCAGTAGCGGGACTAGCGGGAGAAACGAGCAGTTCTTC.

This chain uses TRBV13 with TRBJ1-2, with no clear D. Germline V gives CDR1 PRHDT, CDR2 FYEKMQ (reference sequence). V was pared by 5 bases and J by 3 bases, with 10 bases between. The CDR3 contains 13 residues. CDR3 bases: TGTGCCAGCAGCAGCGGGGATTACTATGGCTACACCTTC. Its protein product is CASSSGDYYGYTF.

The CDR3 DNA reads as TGTGCCAGCACCGACAGGGGGCTGAACATTCAGTACTTC. It codes for CASTDRGLNIQYF. This chain joins TRBV21-1 and TRBJ2-4; the D call of TRBD1 is as the table states it, not checked on the DNA. TRBV21-1 is tagged as a pseudogene. This CDR3 comprises 13 residues.

This chain links TRBV6-4 with TRBJ1-2; D call uncertain. V gave up 0 bases and J gave up 8 bases, with 25 bases separating them. CDR3 length equals 18 residues. The germline V gene encodes CDR1 MRHNA and CDR2 SNTAGT. CDR3 loop: CASSDSTLTVLAPGGYTF. In DNA form, the CDR3 reads TGTGCCAGCAGTGACTCGACTCTTACGGTACTGGCCCCTGGGGGCTACACCTTC.

On this clone: This sample also contains other DNA sequences that code for the same CDR3. The rearrangement uses TRBV7-2 and TRBJ2-1; TRBD2 aligns across 7 bases. Germline trimming cut 1 base from V and 4 bases from J; bases unmatched to any gene: 7. This CDR3 is 16 amino acids long. Germline CDR1 and CDR2: SGHTA and FQGNSA. In nucleotides, the CDR3 is TGTGCCAGCAGCTTAGTGCGGCTAGCGGTATACAATGAGCAGTTCTTC. It yields the protein CASSLVRLAVYNEQFF.

V usage is TRBV19 and J usage is TRBJ2-2, with 14 bases that match TRBD2. The V gene's germline CDR1 is LNHDA and CDR2 SQIVND (reference sequence). After removal of 6 bases from V and 7 bases from J, the junction contained 4 bases not matched to a gene. The CDR3 has 15 residues. The CDR3 DNA is TGTGCCAGTAGGGGACTAGCGGGAGATTACGGGGAGCTGTTTTTT. Translated, it gives CASRGLAGDYGELFF.

The V call is TRBV5-1, the J call TRBJ2-7; possibly TRBD1 for D (6 bases). CDR1 and CDR2 (germline): SGHRS, YFSETQ. CDR3 length equals 13 residues. V lost 4 bases and J 4 bases, leaving 12 bases between the germline ends. CDR3 sequence (DNA): TGCGCCAGCAGCCAGGGGATCCTGTACGAGCAGTACTTC. Translating it yields CASSQGILYEQYF.

This chain joins TRBV5-1 and TRBJ2-2; TRBD1 might be the D (6 bases). The CDR3 loop spans 15 amino acids. Germline CDR1 and CDR2: SGHRS and YFSETQ. The germline V and J ends were trimmed by 1 base and 3 bases, with 10 bases remaining between them. In DNA, the CDR3 is TGCGCCAGCAGCTTGCAGGGACAAGACACCGGGGAGCTGTTTTTT. Translated, it gives CASSLQGQDTGELFF. Looking up the rest from reference TRBV5-1 and TRBJ2-2 gives the full variable domain: KAGVTQTPRYLIKTRGQQVTLSCSPISGHRSVSWYQQTPGQGLQFLFEYFSETQRNKGNFPGRFSGRQFSNSRSEMNVSTLELGDSALYLCASSLQGQDTGELFFGEGSRLTVL.

The chain recombines TRBV6-5 with TRBJ2-1; the D gene is possibly TRBD2 (6 bases). Germline CDR1 MNHEY, CDR2 SVGAGI. The CDR3 runs to 14 residues. V was pared by 7 bases and J by 10 bases, with 20 bases between. The DNA of the CDR3 is TGTGCCAGCAACCAACGGGCCATGGCGGGGGAGCAGTTCTTC. This encodes CASNQRAMAGEQFF.

The rearrangement joins TRBV6-6 to TRBJ2-3; TRBD2 might be the D (6 bases). The CDR3 has 13 residues. From germline, CDR1 is MNHNY and CDR2 SVGAGI (reference sequence). V was cut by 2 bases and J by 9 bases, with 12 bases left in between. The CDR3 loop reads CASSYPEGRTQYF. As DNA, the CDR3 is TGTGCCAGCAGTTACCCGGAAGGGAGGACGCAGTATTTT.

The chain recombines TRBV6-5 with TRBJ1-5; D call uncertain. Germline CDR1 is MNHEY and CDR2 is SVGAGI. The CDR3 is 13 amino acids. The V end was cut by 5 bases, the J end by 1 base, with 6 bases between. CDR3 residues: CASSNKSNQPQHF. The CDR3 DNA reads TGTGCCAGCAGTAACAAGAGCAATCAGCCCCAGCATTTT.

V is TRBV11-3 and J is TRBJ2-1; 7 nucleotides align to TRBD2. CDR3 length equals 15 residues. The V and J ends lost 5 bases and 6 bases, in that order; junction bases with no gene match: 10. The germline V gene encodes CDR1 SGHNT and CDR2 YENEEA. CDR3 nucleotide sequence: TGTGCCAGCAGCCCGGCCGGGACTACCTTCAATGAGCAGTTCTTC. Translated: CASSPAGTTFNEQFF.

CDR3 bases: TGCGCCAGCAGCGTAACGGGACAGAACTATGGCTACACCTTC. Amino acids: CASSVTGQNYGYTF. The chain couples TRBV5-1 to TRBJ1-2, with 7 positions matching TRBD1. CDR3 size: 14 residues. Trimming removed 4 bases from V and 2 bases from J; junction bases left unmatched: 5. Looked up from germline, CDR1 is SGHRS and CDR2 is YFSETQ.

This chain connects TRBV19 to TRBJ1-2; 9 nucleotides agree with TRBD1. This CDR3 comprises 17 residues. Germline lookup yields CDR1 LNHDA and CDR2 SQIVND (reference sequence). V gave up 2 bases and J gave up 0 bases; unmatched junction bases: 7. The CDR3 nucleotides read TGTGCCAGTAGTATAAACAATTGGGACAGGGCTAACTATGGCTACACCTTC. Translating it yields CASSINNWDRANYGYTF.

The V gene is TRBV7-3, the J gene TRBJ2-3, with a weak D call TRBD1 (6 bases). V was trimmed by 1 base and J by 5 bases, leaving 10 bases between them. Germline CDR1 SGHTA, CDR2 FQGTGA. The CDR3 contains 14 residues. DNA for the CDR3: TGTGCCAGCAGCTTAAATGGCAGGGGAGATACGCAGTATTTT. It encodes CASSLNGRGDTQYF.

This clone was seen a single time. J is TRBJ1-2 and V is TRBV5-4; 8 positions match TRBD1. The trim removed 4 bases at V and 1 base at J, leaving 9 bases unmatched. The CDR3 sequence is 16 residues long. CDR1 and CDR2 (germline): SGHNT, YYREEE (reference sequence). CDR3 bases: TGTGCCAGCAGCCTATACGGGACAGGAGTTAACTATGGCTACACCTTC. Protein product: CASSLYGTGVNYGYTF.

CDR3 nucleotide sequence: TGTGCCAGCAGGGCCGGGACTAGCGGCGGCAATGAGCAGTTCTTC. Amino acids: CASRAGTSGGNEQFF. The J gene is TRBJ2-1, the V gene TRBV27, with TRBD2 matching over 11 bases. Germline CDR1 reads MNHEY; CDR2 reads SMNVEV (reference sequence). The CDR3 totals 15 residues. Trimming took 6 bases from V and 6 from J; bases not matched to a gene: 7.

The table lists this clone with a few counts. This chain connects TRBV3-1 (or the pseudogene TRBV3-2) to TRBJ2-7, with 7 positions matching TRBD2. The CDR3 contains 12 residues. Unmatched junction bases numbered 6, after V lost 6 bases and J lost 7 bases. Germline assignment: CDR1 LGHDT and CDR2 YNNKEL (reference sequence). DNA of the CDR3: TGTGCCAGCAGGGGAGGGCCGGGGGAGCAGTACTTC. This sequence encodes CASRGGPGEQYF.

V gene TRBV7-8 combines with J gene TRBJ2-1, with 10 nucleotides matching TRBD2. J was trimmed by 7 bases and V by 2 bases; bases with no gene match: 5. The CDR3 is 15 residues long. Per germline, CDR1 SGHVS and CDR2 FQNEAQ. The CDR3: CASSLFASGGNEQFF. CDR3 nucleotide sequence: TGTGCCAGCAGCTTATTCGCTAGCGGGGGTAATGAGCAGTTCTTC.

J is TRBJ2-1 and V is TRBV5-1; 9 bases align to TRBD1. Germline values: CDR1 SGHRS, CDR2 YFSETQ. This CDR3 contains 16 residues. The ends lost 3 bases at V and 6 bases at J; junction bases unmatched: 10. The CDR3, as DNA: TGCGCCAGCAGCTCCTACAGGGGGCAATTCGCCAATGAGCAGTTCTTC. Translation: CASSSYRGQFANEQFF.

The count of this clone is one. V and J are TRBV12-3 or TRBV12-4 and TRBJ2-3; D ambiguous. The germline V and J ends were trimmed by 7 bases and 2 bases, with 10 bases remaining between them. The length of the CDR3 is 13 residues. CDR3 nucleotide sequence: TGTGCCAGCACTGAACTAAACACAGATACGCAGTATTTT. This encodes CASTELNTDTQYF.

V usage is TRBV6-2 or TRBV6-3 and J usage is TRBJ1-1; a weak D match, TRBD1 (5 bases). Per the germline V gene, CDR1 is MNHEY and CDR2 is SVGEGT. V dropped 0 bases and J dropped 1 base, with 9 bases sitting between them. This CDR3 has 15 residues. DNA for the CDR3: TGTGCCAGCAGTTACTCGGGGGGGACGAACACTGAAGCTTTCTTT. The encoded protein is CASSYSGGTNTEAFF.